The sequence of this T cell receptor beta chain was determined in a study of a mutant IDH1 vaccine in newly diagnosed glioma. About the study: Patients received vaccination from 4-6 weeks after radiotherapy alone, or with temozolomide cycles. Treated patients, averaging around 40 years, were roughly 62% male and about 40% female. Findings and caveats of the study: Seemingly, pseudoprogression had no relation to changes in the top peripheral T cell clonotypes.

Assay: immunoSEQ multiplex PCR; the TCRdb copy retains only in-frame clones and omits some. Of tens of thousands of clones in the sample, roughly two thirds were seen once. In regard to this clone: As yet, its antigen is unknown.

Time point of the sample: week 11, during vaccination. All doses held 300 ug of mutant IDH1 20-mer peptide, with topical imiquimod. Newly diagnosed WHO grade 3 or 4 IDH1-mutant, ATRX-lost astrocytomas were identified in the donors. The CDR3 contains 14 residues. Germline CDR1 is SGHRS and CDR2 is YFSETQ. The J segment lost 2 bases and the V segment lost 3 bases, leaving 3 bases of the junction unmatched. This sample comprised peripheral blood mononuclear cells (PBMCs), obtained from a glioma patient whose treatment included an IDH1 peptide vaccine. This chain uses TRBV5-1 with TRBJ1-2, with 8 bases fitting TRBD1. The clonotype was recovered from a man aged 18 to 30 with glioma. Some clones in this sample may be carry-over from other donors' samples. CDR3 sequence (DNA): TGCGCCAGCAGCTCAGGACAGGGAAACTATGGCTACACCTTC. This encodes CASSSGQGNYGYTF.